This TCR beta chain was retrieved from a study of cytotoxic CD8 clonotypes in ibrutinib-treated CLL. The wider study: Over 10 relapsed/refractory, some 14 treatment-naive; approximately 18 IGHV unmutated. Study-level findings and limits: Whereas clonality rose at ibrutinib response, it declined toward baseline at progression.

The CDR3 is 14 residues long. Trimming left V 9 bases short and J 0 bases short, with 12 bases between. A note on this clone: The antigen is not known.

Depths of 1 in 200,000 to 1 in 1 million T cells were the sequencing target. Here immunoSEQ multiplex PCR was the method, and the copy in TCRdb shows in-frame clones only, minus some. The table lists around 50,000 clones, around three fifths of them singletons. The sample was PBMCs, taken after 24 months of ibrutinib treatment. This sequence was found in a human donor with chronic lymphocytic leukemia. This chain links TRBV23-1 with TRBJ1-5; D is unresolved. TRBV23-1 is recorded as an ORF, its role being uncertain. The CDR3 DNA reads TGCGCCAGTGTGGGGTCGTATAGCAATCAGCCCCAGCATTTT. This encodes CASVGSYSNQPQHF.